This T cell receptor beta chain came from a study of beta chain features in type 1 diabetes (dated by TCRdb to 2017 to 2018). With respect to the entire study: Mean age, gender distribution, total cell number and subset yield were not different between patients and healthy donors. The study compared the TCRB repertoires of sorted circulating CD4+ T cell subsets in recently diagnosed type 1 diabetes patients with those in matched healthy donors. A total of over 90,000,000 sorted cells were examined across all samples, and a strong correlation was observed between cell number per subset and RNA yield. Naive and central memory subsets were obtained from all 30 or so donors, but regulatory and stem cell-like memory subsets were isolated from only 8 patients and roughly eight healthy donors. The study at large found these results: At VDJ recombination sites, patients with type 1 diabetes made fewer insertions and deleted more nucleotides, a pattern implying thymic rearrangement abnormalities. A moderate but significant shortening of TCRB CDR3 length was observed in type 1 diabetes patients in all four CD4+ subsets. PCR might favor shorter templates, but patient and control samples were amplified and corrected together, so any skew would affect both groups equally. Because small numbers of individuals were included in the HLA sub-analyses, any influence of HLA type on TCRB rearrangement was left unresolved. Because cDNA rather than genomic DNA was sequenced, highly expressing activated cells could have been over-represented, although no difference in activation and CD3 levels was found between groups. Naive, central memory and regulatory TCRB repertoires appeared more similar among patients than among healthy donors.

The High Capacity cDNA Reverse Transcription Kit was used to reverse transcribe all of the isolated RNA, meaning that expressed TCRB transcripts were what got sequenced. Deep immunoSEQ sequencing was performed on naive, central memory and regulatory T cell samples, with an average of around 3.4 million total reads per sample. After sorted cells were lysed in RLT buffer, RNA was extracted with DNase-treated RNeasy Micro or Mini kits, with the choice depending on cell number. To prevent cross-contamination, each cell subset was processed individually, whereas patient and healthy donor samples were processed jointly. The immunoSEQ multiplex PCR was used to amplify TCRB sequences from cDNA, yielding 87-bp fragments that span the CDR3 region. The amplicons were sequenced using the Illumina HiSeq platform. Per the authors' processing: PCR bias was computationally corrected using synthetic template baselines, reads within Hamming distance 2 were collapsed, and singletons that could not be merged were discarded. By aligning reads against IMGT, V, D and J genes, CDR3 length, and insertions or deletions at six rearrangement sites were assigned. Within each subset, clonotype counts were normalized to sorted cell number, and only after that were true diversity and Gini coefficients computed with the tcR R package. The overlap coefficient, calculated on TCRB nucleotide sequences, was used to quantify repertoire sharing. TCRdb holds this immuneACCESS table with in-frame rearrangements only. Some clones are missing; in checked studies, unresolved V genes explain under half, and the rest has no known cause. The V and J calls and clone size were taken over from that table, and D and trimming were inferred from the DNA. This sample gives 150,000 to 160,000 clones in total; roughly 11% of them show up just once. The ten largest clones take up under 2.5% of the sample.

Each donor gave one peripheral blood draw, averaging approximately 110 mL, which was collected into heparinised tubes. Using a panel that included CD45RO, CCR7, CD25, CD127, CD95 and CD27, naive, central memory, regulatory and stem cell-like memory CD4+ T cells were sorted on a BD FACSAria II. A purity above 95% was achieved for all sorted populations. PBMCs were separated immediately by Lymphoprep density gradient centrifugation and were stained directly, without being cultured. So that batch effects would be minimized, each experiment stained and sorted samples in pairs, pairing one healthy donor with one patient. Concerning this clone: No cognate antigen has been identified for it. Base qualities are not provided; no much larger clone lies one nucleotide away.

Sequenced input: central memory CD4+ T cells from blood. The clonotype was recovered from a man younger than 35 in good health.

The base sequence is TGTGCCAGCAGTTTAGCCCGGGGACCGACCTACGAGCAGTACTTC. It encodes CASSLARGPTYEQYF. The chain uses TRBV27 and TRBJ2-7, with the D segment possibly TRBD1 or TRBD2, each aligning over 5 bases. The V end loses 2 bases and the J end loses 2 bases, and a stretch of 13 bases separates them. For CDR1 and CDR2, the germline V gene (reference sequence) lists MNHEY and SMNVEV. Including the terminal cysteine and phenylalanine, the CDR3 comprises 15 residues. Kept here is only the CDR3 DNA, which spans 45 bases and is read in frame from base 1.